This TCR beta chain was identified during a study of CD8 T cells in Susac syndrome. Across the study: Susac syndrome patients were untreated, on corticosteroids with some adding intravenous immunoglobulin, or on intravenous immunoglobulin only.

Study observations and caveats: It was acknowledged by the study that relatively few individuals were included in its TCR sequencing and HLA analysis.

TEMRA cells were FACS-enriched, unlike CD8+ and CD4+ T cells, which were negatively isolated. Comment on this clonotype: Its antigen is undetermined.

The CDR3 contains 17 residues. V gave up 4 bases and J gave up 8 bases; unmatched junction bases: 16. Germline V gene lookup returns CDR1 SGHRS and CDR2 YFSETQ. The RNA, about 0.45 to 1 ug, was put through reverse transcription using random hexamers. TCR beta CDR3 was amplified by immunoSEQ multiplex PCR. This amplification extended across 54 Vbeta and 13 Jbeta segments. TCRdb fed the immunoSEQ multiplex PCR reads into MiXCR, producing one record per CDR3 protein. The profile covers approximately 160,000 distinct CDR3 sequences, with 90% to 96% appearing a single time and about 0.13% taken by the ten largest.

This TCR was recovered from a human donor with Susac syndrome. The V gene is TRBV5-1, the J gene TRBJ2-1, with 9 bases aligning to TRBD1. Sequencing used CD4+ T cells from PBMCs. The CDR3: CASSPLKTGGMTDEQFF. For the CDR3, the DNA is TGCGCCAGCAGCCCCTTAAAAACAGGGGGCATGACTGATGAGCAGTTCTTC.